The 20 T cell receptor beta chains listed next were all sequenced from one sample in a study of regulatory T cells in long-lasting Graves disease. As for time point: persistent/refractory GD, antithyroid drugs over 5 years with positive TRAb. RNA extracted from PBMCs served as the sequencing template. According to the study, TCR beta libraries were built with iRepertoire HTBI primers and CDR3-region Arm-PCR. TCRdb re-derived calls from the multiplex PCR reads in MiXCR, one entry per CDR3 protein. In the table there are 400,000 to 450,000 distinct CDR3 sequences, about a quarter of which are singletons. The specimen was peripheral blood mononuclear cells (PBMCs), collected when the disease was refractory, from a patient treated with antithyroid drugs. Source of these receptors: a female donor with Graves disease.

V and J are TRBV9 and TRBJ1-2, with a weak D call TRBD1 (5 bases). V lost 4 bases and J 4 bases, leaving 17 bases between the germline ends. This CDR3 spans 15 amino acids. Per germline, CDR1 SGDLS and CDR2 YYNGEE. DNA for the CDR3: TGTGCCAGCAGCACGGCAACCGGGACGGCCTATGGCTACACCTTC. Translation gives CASSTATGTAYGYTF.

For this clonotype: One end of the junction is discordant with germline, which a read error may explain. The chain links TRBV4-1 to TRBJ2-6; D is uncertain. Germline CDR1 reads MGHRA; CDR2 reads YSYEKL. This CDR3 spans 18 amino acids. The CDR3 spells CANSPFGTVASGANVLTF. Here the CDR3 DNA reads TGCGCCAACAGCCCGTTCGGAACAGTTGCCTCTGGGGCCAACGTCCTGACTTTC.

J is TRBJ1-1 and V is TRBV6-5; D remains ambiguous. V was shortened by 3 bases and J by 2 bases, with 13 bases between the two germline ends. The germline V gene encodes CDR1 MNHEY and CDR2 SVGAGI. The CDR3 spans 15 residues. In DNA, the CDR3 is TGTGCCAGCAGTTATTCTTATCACTCTAACACTGAAGCTTTCTTT. It translates to CASSYSYHSNTEAFF.

This clonotype has a count of ten or more. The chain links TRBV20-1 to TRBJ2-5, with D unresolved. Germline CDR1 is DFQATT and CDR2 is SNEGSKA (reference sequence). Trimming removed 3 bases at V and 1 base at J, with 12 bases between. CDR3 length: 14 residues. The CDR3 DNA reads as TGCAGTGCTAGTGAACAGAAGGGCCAAGAGACCCAGTACTTC. Translation gives CSASEQKGQETQYF.

The rearrangement joins TRBV30 to TRBJ2-5; D is unresolved. CDR1 is GTSNPN, CDR2 SVGIG, per germline (reference sequence). The CDR3 has 12 amino acids. V lost 2 bases and J 5 bases, leaving 9 bases between the germline ends. The CDR3 nucleotides are TGTGCCTGGAGTACTCTCCGTGAGACCCAGTACTTC. Residues: CAWSTLRETQYF. Looking up the rest from reference TRBV30 and TRBJ2-5 gives the full variable domain: SQTIHQWPATLVQPVGSPLSLECTVEGTSNPNLYWYRQAAGRGLQLLFYSVGIGQISSEVPQNLSASRPQDRQFILSSKKLLLSDSGFYLCAWSTLRETQYFGPGTRLLVL.

To note about this clonotype: A much larger clonotype is one base distant, so this may be a read error. The rearrangement joins TRBV29-1 to TRBJ2-7, with a weak D call TRBD1 (6 bases). The CDR3 totals 17 residues. Germline V gene sequence: CDR1 SQVTM, CDR2 ANQGSEA. The CDR3 loop reads CSDEDRDGTPYSYEQYF. The CDR3 DNA reads as TGCAGCGATGAAGATCGGGACGGGACACCGTACTCCTACGAGCAGTACTTC.

This clonotype showed up just a few times. The chain uses TRBV5-1 and TRBJ1-3; a weak D match, TRBD1 (6 bases). Per germline, CDR1 SGHRS and CDR2 YFSETQ. CDR3 length: 14 residues. V lost 4 bases, J lost 1 base, and 9 bases lay in between. CDR3: CASSKGGSGNTIYF. The CDR3 DNA reads as TGCGCCAGCAGCAAAGGGGGGTCTGGAAACACCATATATTTT.

This clonotype was counted ten times or more. This chain joins TRBV28 and TRBJ1-5, with D perhaps matching TRBD1 (5 bases). Germline V gives CDR1 MDHEN, CDR2 SYDVKM. The CDR3 covers 15 residues. Trimming stripped 5 bases from V and 2 bases from J, with 13 bases between. The DNA for the CDR3 is TGTGCCAGCAGTCCTTCGCAGGGTCGCAATCAGCCCCAGCATTTT. It encodes CASSPSQGRNQPQHF.

There are a few counts of this clonotype. The chain couples TRBV3-1 to TRBJ2-7, with D uncertain. CDR3 length equals 15 residues. In germline, CDR1 is LGHDT, CDR2 YNNKEL (reference sequence). V was clipped by 0 bases and J by 6 bases, with 15 bases between them. The CDR3 coding sequence is TGTGCCAGCAGCCAAGATGGTCTCAGGTCCCTCGAGCAGTACTTC. Translated: CASSQDGLRSLEQYF.

The V and J genes are TRBV6-2 or TRBV6-3 and TRBJ1-1; D is unclear. Germline CDR1 is MNHEY and CDR2 is SVGEGT. Trimming cost V 0 bases and J 8 bases, with 10 bases left between them. The CDR3 sequence is 13 residues long. This CDR3 reads CASSYSLSREAFF. The CDR3 DNA sequence: TGTGCCAGCAGTTACTCCTTATCGAGGGAAGCTTTCTTT.

The rearrangement uses TRBV20-1 and TRBJ2-7; no reliable D call. The CDR3 contains 12 residues. Germline CDR1 and CDR2: DFQATT and SNEGSKA (reference sequence). Trimming removed 4 bases from V and 3 bases from J, with 10 bases in between. DNA for the CDR3: TGCAGTGCTACGCTACACAACTACGAGCAGTACTTC. It is translated as CSATLHNYEQYF.

Many counts were recorded for this clonotype. This chain connects TRBV28 to TRBJ2-7, with a weak D call TRBD1 (6 bases). The V gene lost 10 bases and the J gene lost 3 bases, with 25 bases spanning the gap. Germline assignment: CDR1 MDHEN and CDR2 SYDVKM. This CDR3 region has 16 residues. CDR3 in amino acids: CATKVGTPASGYEQYF. Here the CDR3 DNA reads TGTGCCACCAAAGTTGGGACACCGGCTTCTGGCTACGAGCAGTACTTC.

V and J are TRBV27 and TRBJ2-4; 9 nucleotides align to TRBD1. Trimming took 3 bases from V and 6 from J; bases not matched to a gene: 6. The CDR3 consists of 15 residues. CDR1 and CDR2 from the germline V gene are MNHEY and SMNVEV (reference sequence). CDR3 amino acids: CASSLTGTGSNIQYF. The DNA of the CDR3 is TGTGCCAGCAGTTTGACCGGGACAGGGTCAAACATTCAGTACTTC.

Concerning this clonotype: A much larger clone lies one base from this, so it may be a read error. The chain employs TRBV11-3 and TRBJ2-6; possibly TRBD1 for D (6 bases). Germline CDR1 reads SGHNT; CDR2 reads YENEEA. This CDR3 has 19 residues. CDR3 bases: TGTGTCAGCAGTCAGGGGTGGGACACCTCAATCTCTGGGGCCAACGTCCTGACTTTC. The encoded protein is CVSSQGWDTSISGANVLTF. The complete variable domain, with remaining parts taken from reference TRBV11-3 and TRBJ2-6, reads EAGVVQSPRYKIIEKKQPVAFWCNPISGHNTLYWYLQNLGQGPELLIRYENEEAVDDSQLPKDRFSAERLKGVDSTLKIQPAELGDSAVYLCVSSQGWDTSISGANVLTFGAGSRLTVL.

The rearrangement links TRBV30 to TRBJ2-5, with 11 positions matching TRBD2. The germline V gene has CDR1 GTSNPN and CDR2 SVGIG (reference sequence). The CDR3 runs 15 residues. With 5 bases clipped from V and 7 bases from J, the junction kept 12 bases outside the gene matches. The CDR3 nucleotides are TGTGCCTGGGCTTTTAGCGGGAGGGCGGGAGCGACCCAGTACTTC. Translation gives CAWAFSGRAGATQYF.

The chain is built from TRBV12-3 or TRBV12-4 and TRBJ1-2; perhaps TRBD1 as D (6 bases). Between the trimmed V and J ends, which lost 5 bases and 8 bases, there was a span of 12 bases. This CDR3 comprises 12 residues. This CDR3 is CASSLGARGYTF. The CDR3, as DNA: TGTGCCAGCAGTCTGGGGGCGAGGGGCTACACCTTC.

This clonotype was observed at least ten times. The chain recombines TRBV28 with TRBJ2-5; 8 bases match TRBD1. The V gene's germline CDR1 is MDHEN and CDR2 SYDVKM. V gave up 6 bases and J gave up 0 bases; unmatched junction bases: 9. This CDR3 is built from 16 residues. The CDR3 nucleotides read TGTGCCAGCAGATCACGACAGGGGCAACACCAAGAGACCCAGTACTTC. Translating gives CASRSRQGQHQETQYF.

This clonotype occurred a few times. This chain connects TRBV11-2 to TRBJ2-7; 7 bases match TRBD2. V lost 5 bases, J lost 4 bases, and 8 bases stayed unmatched. The germline gives CDR1 SGHAT, CDR2 FQNNGV. CDR3 length: 14 residues. This CDR3 reads CASSLWTRGYEQYF. In DNA, the CDR3 is TGTGCCAGCAGCCTATGGACTAGAGGTTACGAGCAGTACTTC.

This clonotype was counted at least ten times. This chain connects TRBV28 to TRBJ1-2; the D gene is possibly TRBD1 (5 bases). The V and J ends lost 5 bases and 4 bases respectively, with 14 bases between them. CDR1 and CDR2 from the germline V gene are MDHEN and SYDVKM. CDR3 length: 14 amino acids. The DNA of the CDR3 is TGTGCCAGCAGTCCCGGGACGGGAGTCTATGGCTACACCTTC. The encoded protein is CASSPGTGVYGYTF.

This clonotype turned up a few times. The gene calls are TRBV30 and TRBJ1-1, with a weak D call TRBD1 (6 bases). V was cut by 5 bases and J by 1 base, with 17 bases left in between. This CDR3 region has 15 residues. Germline V gene data show CDR1 as GTSNPN and CDR2 as SVGIG (reference sequence). CDR3 loop: CAWGGDGQRNTEAFF. In DNA form, the CDR3 reads TGTGCCTGGGGGGGAGATGGACAGCGGAACACTGAAGCTTTCTTT.